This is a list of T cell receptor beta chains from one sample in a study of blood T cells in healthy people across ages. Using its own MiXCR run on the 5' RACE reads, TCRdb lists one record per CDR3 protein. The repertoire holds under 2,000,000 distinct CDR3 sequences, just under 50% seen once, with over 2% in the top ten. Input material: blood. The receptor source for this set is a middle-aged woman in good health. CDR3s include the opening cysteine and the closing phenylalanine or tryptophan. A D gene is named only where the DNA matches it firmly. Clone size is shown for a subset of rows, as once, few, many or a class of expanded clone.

TGTGCCAGCAGTCCAGGACAGGGGAACACTGAAGCTTTCTTT	CASSPGQGNTEAFF	many	TRBD1	TRBJ1-1	TRBV7-2
TGCAGTGCTAGGGCCCCTAGAGGCGAGCAGTTCTTC	CSARAPRGEQFF	few	NA	TRBJ2-1	TRBV20-1
TGCGCCAGCAGCTCCGGGACAGGGCTAGAGACCCAGTACTTC	CASSSGTGLETQYF	many	TRBD1	TRBJ2-5	TRBV5-1
TGTGCCAGCAGGACTAGCGGGAGGAGTTTGGGTGAGCAGTTCTTC	CASRTSGRSLGEQFF	NA	TRBD2	TRBJ2-1	TRBV6-2/TRBV6-3
TGTGCCAGCACCCGGGTTAGCAATCAGCCCCAGCATTTT	CASTRVSNQPQHF	few	NA	TRBJ1-5	TRBV2
TGTGCCAGCAGTTTACCCGCGGACCCGCAGTACTTC	CASSLPADPQYF	NA	NA	TRBJ2-5	TRBV28
TGTGCCAGCAGTTTGGAGGGCGGAGGTAGTAAGCAGTACTTC	CASSLEGGGSKQYF	few	NA	TRBJ2-5	TRBV28
TGTGCCAGCTCACCACCGGGGGTTTTGGAAGAGACCCAGTACTTC	CASSPPGVLEETQYF	NA	NA	TRBJ2-5	TRBV18
TGCGCCAGCAGTGAGTCGGGGAGGCCACAGGGAAACACCTTC	CASSESGRPQGNTF	once	NA	TRBJ1-2	TRBV10-1
TGTGCCAGCAGCCCGAATACCGGGCCTTCCCATGAAAAACTGTTTTTT	CASSPNTGPSHEKLFF	few	NA	TRBJ1-4	TRBV12-3/TRBV12-4
TGTGCCAGCAGCCTCCCTGAAGGACTAGCGGGATGGAATACGCAGTATTTT	CASSLPEGLAGWNTQYF	NA	TRBD2	TRBJ2-3	TRBV7-8
TGCGCCAGCAGCCAAGATCTGACGGGAGCAGATACGCAGTATTTT	CASSQDLTGADTQYF	NA	NA	TRBJ2-3	TRBV4-3
TGCGCCAGCAGCCGGCGGGAGGGCCAAGAGCAGTACTTC	CASSRREGQEQYF	NA	TRBD2	TRBJ2-4	TRBV4-1
TGTGCCACCAGTGACCCCACAGGACTAGCGGGGAATGAGCAGTTCTTC	CATSDPTGLAGNEQFF	NA	TRBD2	TRBJ2-1	TRBV24-1
TGTGCCAGCAGCTTAGGAAGGGCGACCTATGGCTACACCTTC	CASSLGRATYGYTF	NA	NA	TRBJ1-2	TRBV13
TGCAGCGTTGTCCGGGACAGGGGTGGCGAGCAGTTCTTC	CSVVRDRGGEQFF	NA	TRBD1	TRBJ2-1	TRBV29-1
TGTGCCAGCAGTTTAGGGGGCAGGGGTGCGAACACTGAAGCTTTCTTT	CASSLGGRGANTEAFF	once	TRBD1	TRBJ1-1	TRBV7-9
TGCAGTGCGGTATCAAGCTTGGTCCGGTTCTTC	CSAVSSLVRFF	few	NA	TRBJ2-1	TRBV20-1